The 9 T cell receptor beta chains in this list originate from one sample, sequenced in a study of neurological immune-mediated disorders. TCRdb ran MiXCR on the 5' RACE reads and lists one entry per CDR3 protein. Found here are fewer than 80,000 distinct CDR3 sequences, 4% to 5.5% of them singletons; the top ten hold 3% to 4%. The specimen was PBMCs. The origin of the receptors is a woman aged 45-65 years with multiple sclerosis.

There are many counts of this clonotype. The chain combines TRBV7-2 with TRBJ1-1, with TRBD1 as a possible D gene (6 bases). Germline assignment: CDR1 SGHTA and CDR2 FQGNSA. The CDR3 extends over 15 amino acids. V was pared by 4 bases and J by 3 bases, with 15 bases between. The CDR3 DNA sequence: TGTGCCAGCAGCTCTGAACGGGGGCATTACACTGAAGCTTTCTTT. Translating gives CASSSERGHYTEAFF.

In this sample, this clonotype turned up many times. CDR3 DNA sequence: TGTGCCAGCAGTCGGACAGGGATTTACGAGACCCAGTACTTC. Encoded protein: CASSRTGIYETQYF. V is TRBV3-1 and J is TRBJ2-5, with 8 positions matching TRBD1. Germline V gene data show CDR1 as LGHDT and CDR2 as YNNKEL (reference sequence). This CDR3 has 14 residues. Losses at the gene ends were 6 bases for V and 5 bases for J; bases not matched to a gene: 8.

This clonotype showed up many times. This chain joins TRBV5-1 and TRBJ1-4; 7 bases agree with TRBD1. V shed 4 bases, J shed 4 bases, and the junction held 4 bases outside the gene matches. Looked up from germline, CDR1 is SGHRS and CDR2 is YFSETQ. The length of the CDR3 is 14 residues. The CDR3 DNA is TGCGCCAGCAGCCAGGGGGACAGTAATGAAAAACTGTTTTTT. Amino acid sequence: CASSQGDSNEKLFF.

With regard to this clonotype: Being one base from a much bigger clone, this may be a read error. The rearrangement uses TRBV4-3 and TRBJ2-3, with D perhaps assigned TRBD1 or TRBD2 (6 bases each). There are 14 residues in the CDR3. V was clipped by 3 bases and J by 9 bases, with 16 bases between them. Germline V gene lookup returns CDR1 LGHNA and CDR2 YSLEER. The CDR3 loop is CASSQTRGGTTQYF. Here the CDR3 DNA reads TGCGCCAGCAGCCAGACTAGAGGGGGGACAACGCAGTATTTT.

In the case of this clonotype: Given a much more abundant clone one base away, this may be a read error. The chain has TRBV12-3 or TRBV12-4 and TRBJ2-1, with a tentative D call TRBD2 (5 bases). The CDR3 covers 13 residues. V was pared by 6 bases and J by 7 bases, with 13 bases between. Here the CDR3 reads CASRPIARNEQFF. The DNA of the CDR3 is TGTGCCAGCAGGCCCATAGCGCGAAATGAGCAGTTCTTC.

This clonotype was recorded many times. The chain joins TRBV11-2 to TRBJ2-5, with TRBD2 as a possible D gene (6 bases). The CDR3 has 11 amino acids. Trimming shortened V by 7 bases and J by 5 bases, and 8 bases separated the two germline ends. Germline V CDR1 and CDR2: SGHAT, FQNNGV. The CDR3 is CASTAGETQYF. CDR3 coding DNA: TGTGCCAGCACCGCGGGGGAGACCCAGTACTTC.

The chain has TRBV11-2 and TRBJ2-3; perhaps D is TRBD1 or TRBD2 (5 bases each). Germline CDR1 is SGHAT and CDR2 is FQNNGV. The CDR3 totals 15 residues. Between the trimmed V and J ends, which lost 5 bases and 2 bases, there was a span of 14 bases. CDR3 sequence reads: CASSRGERTTDTQYF. The CDR3 nucleotides are TGTGCCAGCAGCCGAGGGGAGAGAACCACAGATACGCAGTATTTT.

This clonotype showed up many times. V is TRBV7-8 and J is TRBJ2-1; 10 nucleotides agree with TRBD1. The V gene end was trimmed by 5 bases and the J gene end by 7 bases; junction bases not matched to a gene: 5. Germline-derived CDR1 and CDR2 are SGHVS and FQNEAQ. This CDR3 is built from 14 residues. The CDR3 region has the DNA TGTGCCAGCAGCGCTCGGGACAGGGGTAATGAGCAGTTCTTC. Residues: CASSARDRGNEQFF.

In its sample, this clonotype was seen many times. The chain recombines TRBV20-1 with TRBJ2-1; D gene uncertain. Trimming shortened V by 5 bases and J by 0 bases, and 11 bases separated the two germline ends. The CDR3 runs 14 residues. CDR1 and CDR2 from the germline V gene are DFQATT and SNEGSKA (reference sequence). CDR3 sequence (DNA): TGCAGTGCTGTCGTACCCCGCTCCTACAATGAGCAGTTCTTC. Translated, it gives CSAVVPRSYNEQFF.